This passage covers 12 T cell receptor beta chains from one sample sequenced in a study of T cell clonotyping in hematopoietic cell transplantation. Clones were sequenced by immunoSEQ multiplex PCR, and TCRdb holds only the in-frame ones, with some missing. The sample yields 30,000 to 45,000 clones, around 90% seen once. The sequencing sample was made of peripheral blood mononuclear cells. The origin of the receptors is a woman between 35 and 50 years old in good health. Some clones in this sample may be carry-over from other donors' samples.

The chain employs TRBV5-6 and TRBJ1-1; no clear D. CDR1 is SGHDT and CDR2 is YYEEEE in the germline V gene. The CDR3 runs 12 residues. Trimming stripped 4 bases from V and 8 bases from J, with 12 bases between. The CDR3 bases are TGTGCCAGCAGCCTTCCTACGGGGGAAGCTTTCTTT. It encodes CASSLPTGEAFF.

The CDR3, as DNA: TGTGCCAGCAGTCCGCCCCGGACGGGAAACAATCAGCCCCAGCATTTT. Residues: CASSPPRTGNNQPQHF. The chain carries TRBV28 and TRBJ1-5, with D uncertain. Germline assignment: CDR1 MDHEN and CDR2 SYDVKM. Trimming left V 5 bases short and J 3 bases short, with 17 bases between. The CDR3 sequence is 16 residues long.

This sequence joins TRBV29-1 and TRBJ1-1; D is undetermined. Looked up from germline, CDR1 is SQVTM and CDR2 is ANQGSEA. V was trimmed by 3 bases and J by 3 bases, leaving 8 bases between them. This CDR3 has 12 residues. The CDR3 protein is CSVEFMYTEAFF. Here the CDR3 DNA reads TGCAGCGTTGAGTTCATGTACACTGAAGCTTTCTTT.

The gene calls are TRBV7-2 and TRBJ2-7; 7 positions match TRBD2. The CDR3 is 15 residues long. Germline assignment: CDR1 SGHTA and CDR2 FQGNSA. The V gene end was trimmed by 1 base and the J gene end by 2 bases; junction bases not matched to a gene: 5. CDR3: CASSLGAGDTYEQYF. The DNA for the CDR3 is TGTGCCAGCAGCTTAGGGGCGGGAGACACCTACGAGCAGTACTTC.

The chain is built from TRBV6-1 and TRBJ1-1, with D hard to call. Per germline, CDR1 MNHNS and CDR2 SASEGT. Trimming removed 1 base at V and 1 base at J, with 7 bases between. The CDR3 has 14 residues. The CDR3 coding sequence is TGTGCCAGCAGTGAAGACATGGGGAACACTGAAGCTTTCTTT. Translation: CASSEDMGNTEAFF.

The CDR3 region has the DNA TGTGCCAGCAGCTTGGTGGGACAGGCTATGGTTGAGGAGTACTTC. It specifies CASSLVGQAMVEEYF. This sequence joins TRBV5-6 and TRBJ2-7, with TRBD1 matching over 8 bases. This CDR3 contains 15 residues. The V and J ends lost 0 bases and 11 bases, in that order; junction bases with no gene match: 13. Germline V gene lookup returns CDR1 SGHDT and CDR2 YYEEEE.

The DNA for the CDR3 is TGTGCCAGCAGCGTAGAGCACAGCGGGATAACTGAAGCTTTCTTT. This gives the protein CASSVEHSGITEAFF. The rearrangement links TRBV9 to TRBJ1-1; D remains unclear. The germline V and J ends were trimmed by 0 bases and 5 bases, with 14 bases remaining between them. Germline CDR1 SGDLS, CDR2 YYNGEE. The CDR3 length is 15 residues. The full variable domain, with the rest looked up from reference TRBV9 and TRBJ1-1, is DSGVTQTPKHLITATGQRVTLRCSPRSGDLSVYWYQQSLDQGLQFLIQYYNGEERAKGNILERFSAQQFPDLHSELNLSSLELGDSALYFCASSVEHSGITEAFFGQGTRLTVV.

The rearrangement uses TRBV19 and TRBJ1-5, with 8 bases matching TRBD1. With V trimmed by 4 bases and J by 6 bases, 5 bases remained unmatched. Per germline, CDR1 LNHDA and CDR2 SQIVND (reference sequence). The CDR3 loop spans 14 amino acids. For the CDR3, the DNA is TGTGCCAGTAGTACGGGACAGGCGTCTCAGCCCCAGCATTTT. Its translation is CASSTGQASQPQHF.

This chain's CDR3 is CASSPPTSGQGYGYTF. Written as DNA, the CDR3 is TGCGCCAGCAGCCCCCCGACATCGGGACAGGGTTATGGCTACACCTTC. J is TRBJ1-2 and V is TRBV4-1; 9 nucleotides agree with TRBD1. The V segment lost 4 bases and the J segment 5 bases; nucleotides outside the gene matches: 11. The CDR3 is 16 amino acids. Germline values: CDR1 MGHRA, CDR2 YSYEKL.

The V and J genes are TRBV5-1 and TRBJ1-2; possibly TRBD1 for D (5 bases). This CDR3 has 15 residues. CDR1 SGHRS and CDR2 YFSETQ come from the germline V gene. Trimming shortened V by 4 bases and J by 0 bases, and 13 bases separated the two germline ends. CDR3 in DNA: TGCGCCAGCAGCACGGGACCACCACCTAACTATGGCTACACCTTC. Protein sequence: CASSTGPPPNYGYTF.

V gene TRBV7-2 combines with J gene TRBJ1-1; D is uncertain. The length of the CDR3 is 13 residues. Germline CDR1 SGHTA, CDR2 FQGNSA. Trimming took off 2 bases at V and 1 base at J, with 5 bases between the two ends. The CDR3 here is CASSLPENTEAFF. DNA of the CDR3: TGTGCCAGCAGCTTACCGGAGAACACTGAAGCTTTCTTT.

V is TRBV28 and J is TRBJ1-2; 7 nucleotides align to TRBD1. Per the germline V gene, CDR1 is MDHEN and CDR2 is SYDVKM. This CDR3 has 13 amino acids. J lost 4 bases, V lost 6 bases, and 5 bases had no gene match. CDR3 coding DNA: TGTGCCAGCAGCGAAGGGGGCGGCTATGGCTACACCTTC. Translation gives CASSEGGGYGYTF.